A selection of T cell receptor beta chains follows, all from one sample in a study of T cell repertoires in cytomegalovirus infection. TCRdb re-called the reads with MiXCR, one entry per CDR3 protein. Of approximately 320,000 distinct CDR3 sequences listed, around a tenth were seen once; the top ten hold about 4.5%. The sample was PBMCs. The receptors derive from a human donor in good health (CMV status not recorded). Some clones in this sample may be carry-over from other donors' samples. Each CDR3 is given without its conserved first and last residue. Each record gives: V gene, J gene, CDR3 protein.

V: TRBV7-6
J: TRBJ2-1
CDR3: ASRITGLSAEQF

V: TRBV20-1
J: TRBJ2-3
CDR3: SAGITDTQY

V: TRBV10-3
J: TRBJ2-7
CDR3: ATTGTSGYYEQY

V: TRBV28
J: TRBJ2-7
CDR3: ASKAGHEQY

V: TRBV20-1
J: TRBJ2-1
CDR3: SALGQGYNEQF

V: TRBV5-4
J: TRBJ2-7
CDR3: ASSTAGIEQY

V: TRBV12-3/TRBV12-4
J: TRBJ1-5
CDR3: ASSFRINQPQH

V: TRBV29-1
J: TRBJ2-1
CDR3: SVEGLGIHEQF

V: TRBV19
J: TRBJ2-4
CDR3: ASSILWQGRGYKNIQY

V: TRBV12-3/TRBV12-4
J: TRBJ2-5
CDR3: ASSSLTGFQETQY

V: TRBV27
J: TRBJ2-7
CDR3: ASSFDAAYEQY

V: TRBV20-1
J: TRBJ2-1
CDR3: SARDRASGVGEQF

V: TRBV27
J: TRBJ2-7
CDR3: ASSHSGSLDEQY

V: TRBV11-3
J: TRBJ2-1
CDR3: ASSLDGQGRHNEQF